This record covers a single TCR beta chain. This sample's TCRbeta library carried unique molecular identifier barcodes. In TCRdb, the PCR reads were re-called with MiXCR into one record per CDR3 protein. The table shows about 610,000 distinct CDR3 sequences, with 8% to 11% occurring only once. This sample is drawn from a study of T-cell reconstitution after alpha-beta-depleted transplantation in children. The CDR3 extends over 15 amino acids. The V and J ends lost 2 bases and 13 bases respectively, with 23 bases between them. The V gene's germline CDR1 is SGHTA and CDR2 FQGNSA. The material was PBMCs from the stem cell graft donor, obtained from the stem cell graft. This receptor was taken from a human donor who donated a stem cell graft to a child with acute myeloid leukemia. V usage is TRBV7-2 and J usage is TRBJ1-2, with D perhaps TRBD1 (6 bases). The CDR3 region has the DNA TGTGCCAGCAGCTTAAGGTCTTCGAATACAGGGTCATCCACCTTC. It codes for CASSLRSSNTGSSTF. Together with reference TRBV7-2 and TRBJ1-2, the CDR3 gives the full variable domain: GAGVSQSPSNKVTEKGKDVELRCDPISGHTALYWYRQSLGQGLEFLIYFQGNSAPDKSGLPSDRFSAERTGGSVSTLTIQRTQQEDSAVYLCASSLRSSNTGSSTFGSGTRLTVV.